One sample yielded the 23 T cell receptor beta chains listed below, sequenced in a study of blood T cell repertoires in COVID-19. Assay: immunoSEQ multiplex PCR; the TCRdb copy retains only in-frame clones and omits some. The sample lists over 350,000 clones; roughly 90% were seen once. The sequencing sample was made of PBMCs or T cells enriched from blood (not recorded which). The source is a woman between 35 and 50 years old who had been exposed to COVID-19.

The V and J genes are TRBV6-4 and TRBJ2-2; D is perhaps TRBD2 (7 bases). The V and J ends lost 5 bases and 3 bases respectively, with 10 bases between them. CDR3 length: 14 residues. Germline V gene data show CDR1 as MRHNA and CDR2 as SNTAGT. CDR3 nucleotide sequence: TGTGCCAGCAGTACAGGGAGGGACACCGGGGAGCTGTTTTTT. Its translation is CASSTGRDTGELFF.

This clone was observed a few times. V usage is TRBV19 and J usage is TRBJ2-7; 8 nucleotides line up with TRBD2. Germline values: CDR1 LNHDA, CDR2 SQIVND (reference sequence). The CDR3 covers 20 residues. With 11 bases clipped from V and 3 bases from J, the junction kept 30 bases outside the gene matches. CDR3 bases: TGTGCCCGAAGACAGGATCCGGGACTAGTGTTAATGCGGGACAACTACGAGCAGTACTTC. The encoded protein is CARRQDPGLVLMRDNYEQYF.

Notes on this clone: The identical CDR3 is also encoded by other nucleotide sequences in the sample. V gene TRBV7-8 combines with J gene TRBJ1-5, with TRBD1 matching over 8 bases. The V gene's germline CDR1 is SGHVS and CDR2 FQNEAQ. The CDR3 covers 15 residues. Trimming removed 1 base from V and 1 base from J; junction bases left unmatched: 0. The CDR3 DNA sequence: TGTGCCAGCAGCTTAGACAGGGGGAGCAATCAGCCCCAGCATTTT. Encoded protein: CASSLDRGSNQPQHF.

CDR3 amino acids: CASSLGGDNYEQYF. In DNA form, the CDR3 reads TGTGCCAGCAGCTTAGGAGGGGATAACTACGAGCAGTACTTC. This chain connects TRBV13 to TRBJ2-7; tentatively, D is TRBD1 (5 bases). V lost 0 bases and J 3 bases, leaving 9 bases between the germline ends. This CDR3 region has 14 residues. Germline values: CDR1 PRHDT, CDR2 FYEKMQ (reference sequence).

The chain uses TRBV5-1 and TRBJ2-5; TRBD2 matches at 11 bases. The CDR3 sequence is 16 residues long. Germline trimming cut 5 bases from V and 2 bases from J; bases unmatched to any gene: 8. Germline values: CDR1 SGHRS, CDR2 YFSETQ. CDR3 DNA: TGCGCCAGCAGATCCCCGGGACTAGCGGCACAAGAGACCCAGTACTTC. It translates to CASRSPGLAAQETQYF.

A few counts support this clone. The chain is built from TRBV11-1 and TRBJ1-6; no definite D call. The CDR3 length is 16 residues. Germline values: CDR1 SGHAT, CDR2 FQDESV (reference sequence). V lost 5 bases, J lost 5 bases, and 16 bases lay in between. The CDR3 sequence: CASSVRSRGHNSPLHF. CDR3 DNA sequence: TGTGCCAGCAGCGTCCGGTCCCGCGGCCATAATTCACCCCTCCACTTT.

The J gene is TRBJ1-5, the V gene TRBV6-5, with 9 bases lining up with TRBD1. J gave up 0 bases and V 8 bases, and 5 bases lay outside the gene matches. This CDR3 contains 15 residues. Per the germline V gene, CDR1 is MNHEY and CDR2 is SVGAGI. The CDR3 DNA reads TGTGCCAGCCGGGACAGGGATCATAGCAATCAGCCCCAGCATTTT. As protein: CASRDRDHSNQPQHF.

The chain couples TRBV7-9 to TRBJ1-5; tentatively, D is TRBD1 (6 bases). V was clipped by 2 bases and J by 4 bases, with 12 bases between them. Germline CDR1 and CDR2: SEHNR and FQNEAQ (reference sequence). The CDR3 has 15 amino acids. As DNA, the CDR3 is TGTGCCAGCAGCTTATCCACAGGGATGAATCAGCCCCAGCATTTT. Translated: CASSLSTGMNQPQHF.

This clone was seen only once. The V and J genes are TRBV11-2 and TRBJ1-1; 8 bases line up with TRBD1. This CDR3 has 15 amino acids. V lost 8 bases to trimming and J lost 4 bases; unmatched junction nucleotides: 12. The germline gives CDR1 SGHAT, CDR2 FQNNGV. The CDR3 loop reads CASLSNPGGVTEAFF. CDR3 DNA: TGTGCCAGCCTCTCTAACCCAGGGGGCGTCACTGAAGCTTTCTTT.

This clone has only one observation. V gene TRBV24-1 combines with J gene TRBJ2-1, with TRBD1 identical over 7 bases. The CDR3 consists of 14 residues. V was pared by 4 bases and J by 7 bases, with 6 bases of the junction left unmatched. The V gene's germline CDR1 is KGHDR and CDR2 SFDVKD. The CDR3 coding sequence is TGTGCCACCAGTGACCAACAGGGGCGGAATGAGCAGTTCTTC. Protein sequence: CATSDQQGRNEQFF.

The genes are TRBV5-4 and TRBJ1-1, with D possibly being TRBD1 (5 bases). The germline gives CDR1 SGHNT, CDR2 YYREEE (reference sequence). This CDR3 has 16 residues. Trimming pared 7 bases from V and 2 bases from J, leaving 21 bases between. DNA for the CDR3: TGTGCCAGCCACCGTGGGCCCCGGGGGGGAAACACTGAAGCTTTCTTT. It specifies CASHRGPRGGNTEAFF. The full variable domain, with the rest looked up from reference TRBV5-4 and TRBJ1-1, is ETGVTQSPTHLIKTRGQQVTLRCSSQSGHNTVSWYQQALGQGPQFIFQYYREEENGRGNFPPRFSGLQFPNYSSELNVNALELDDSALYLCASHRGPRGGNTEAFFGQGTRLTVV.

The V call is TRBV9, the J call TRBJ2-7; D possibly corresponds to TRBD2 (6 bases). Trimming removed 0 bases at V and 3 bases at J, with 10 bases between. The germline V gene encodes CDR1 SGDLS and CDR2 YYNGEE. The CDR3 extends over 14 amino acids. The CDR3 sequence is CASSVAVGGYEQYF. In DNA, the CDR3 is TGTGCCAGCAGCGTAGCTGTGGGGGGCTACGAGCAGTACTTC.

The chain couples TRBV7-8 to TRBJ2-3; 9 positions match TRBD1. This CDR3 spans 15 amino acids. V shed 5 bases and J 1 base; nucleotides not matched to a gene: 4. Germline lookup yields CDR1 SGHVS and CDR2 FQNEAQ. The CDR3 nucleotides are TGTGCCAGCAGCCTGGGACAGGGACGCACAGATACGCAGTATTTT. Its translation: CASSLGQGRTDTQYF.

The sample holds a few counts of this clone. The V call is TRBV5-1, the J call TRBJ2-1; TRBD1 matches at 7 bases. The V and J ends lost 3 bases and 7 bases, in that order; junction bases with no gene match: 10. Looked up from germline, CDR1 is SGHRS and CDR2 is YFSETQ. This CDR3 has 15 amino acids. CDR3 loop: CASSSSTTGRNEQFF. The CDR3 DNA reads TGCGCCAGCAGCTCGTCTACGACAGGGAGAAATGAGCAGTTCTTC. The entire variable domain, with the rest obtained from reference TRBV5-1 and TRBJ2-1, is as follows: KAGVTQTPRYLIKTRGQQVTLSCSPISGHRSVSWYQQTPGQGLQFLFEYFSETQRNKGNFPGRFSGRQFSNSRSEMNVSTLELGDSALYLCASSSSTTGRNEQFFGPGTRLTVL.

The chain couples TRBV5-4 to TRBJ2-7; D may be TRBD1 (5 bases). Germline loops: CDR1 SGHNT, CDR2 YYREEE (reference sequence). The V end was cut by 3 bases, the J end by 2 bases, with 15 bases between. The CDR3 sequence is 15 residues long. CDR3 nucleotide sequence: TGTGCCAGCAGCTCCAAAGTGGTAGGGGCCTACGAGCAGTACTTC. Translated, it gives CASSSKVVGAYEQYF.

DNA of the CDR3: TGTGCCAGCAGTTGGGGGCGTAATTCACCCCTCCACTTT. Its translation: CASSWGRNSPLHF. V gene TRBV6-5 combines with J gene TRBJ1-6; D is perhaps TRBD1 (6 bases). V shed 4 bases and J shed 6 bases, with 7 bases lying between them. The CDR3 consists of 13 residues. CDR1 and CDR2 (germline): MNHEY, SVGAGI.

The CDR3 DNA reads TGTGCCAGCAGGACAGGGGGAACTAACTATGGCTACACCTTC. Translation gives CASRTGGTNYGYTF. The chain is built from TRBV2 and TRBJ1-2, with TRBD1 matching over 9 bases. Germline values: CDR1 SNHLY, CDR2 FYNNEI. Unmatched junction bases numbered 2, after V lost 6 bases and J lost 0 bases. The CDR3 is 14 amino acids. Full variable domain (rest looked up from reference TRBV2 and TRBJ1-2): EPEVTQTPSHQVTQMGQEVILRCVPISNHLYFYWYRQILGQKVEFLVSFYNNEISEKSEIFDDQFSVERPDGSNFTLKIRSTKLEDSAMYFCASRTGGTNYGYTFGSGTRLTVV.

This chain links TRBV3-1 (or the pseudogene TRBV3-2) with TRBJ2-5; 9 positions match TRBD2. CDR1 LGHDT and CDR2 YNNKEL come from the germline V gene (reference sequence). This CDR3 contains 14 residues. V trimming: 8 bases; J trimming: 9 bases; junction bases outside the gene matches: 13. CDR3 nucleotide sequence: TGTGCCAGCGCCGCTAGCGGGGAAATGGGGGCCCAGTACTTC. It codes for CASAASGEMGAQYF.

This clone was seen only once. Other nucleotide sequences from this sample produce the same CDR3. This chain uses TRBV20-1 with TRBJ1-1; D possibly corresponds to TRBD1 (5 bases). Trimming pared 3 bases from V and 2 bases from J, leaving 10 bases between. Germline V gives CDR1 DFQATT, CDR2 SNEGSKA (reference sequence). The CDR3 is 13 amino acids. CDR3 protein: CSASRTGNTEAFF. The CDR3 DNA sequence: TGCAGTGCTAGTCGCACAGGAAACACTGAAGCTTTCTTT.

CDR3 nucleotides: TGTGCCAGCAGTGAAGCGCTGGGACTAGCGGGAGGGCCCTACAATGAGCAGTTCTTC. Its translation: CASSEALGLAGGPYNEQFF. J is TRBJ2-1 and V is TRBV6-1; TRBD2 matches at 16 bases. CDR1 MNHNS and CDR2 SASEGT come from the germline V gene. The CDR3 covers 19 residues. With V trimmed by 0 bases and J by 2 bases, 4 bases remained unmatched.

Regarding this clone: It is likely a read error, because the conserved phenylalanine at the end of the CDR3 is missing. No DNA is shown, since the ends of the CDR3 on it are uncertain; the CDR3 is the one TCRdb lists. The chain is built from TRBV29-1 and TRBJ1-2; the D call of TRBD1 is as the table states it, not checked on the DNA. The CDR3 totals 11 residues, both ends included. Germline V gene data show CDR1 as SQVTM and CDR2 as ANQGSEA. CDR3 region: CSVESDRSESL.

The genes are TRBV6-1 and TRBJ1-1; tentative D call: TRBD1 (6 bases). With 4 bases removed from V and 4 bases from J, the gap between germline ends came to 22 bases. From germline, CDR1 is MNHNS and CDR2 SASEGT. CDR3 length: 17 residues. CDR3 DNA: TGTGCCAGCAGTGTACTCTCTCCCTCGCAGGGGACCACTGAAGCTTTCTTT. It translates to CASSVLSPSQGTTEAFF.

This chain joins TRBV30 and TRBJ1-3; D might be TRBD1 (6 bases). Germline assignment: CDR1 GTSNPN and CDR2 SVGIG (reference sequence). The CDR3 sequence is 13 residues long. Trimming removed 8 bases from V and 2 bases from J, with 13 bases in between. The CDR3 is CARSKGAGNTIYF. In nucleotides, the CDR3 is TGTGCCCGCTCGAAGGGGGCTGGAAACACCATATATTTT.